The 17 T cell receptor beta chains reported below all come from one sample, sequenced in a study of cytomegalovirus exposure and HLA in healthy donors (dated by TCRdb to about 2017). Libraries came from the immunoSEQ multiplex PCR assay. For the multiplex PCR, a mixture combining 60 forward primers for TCR Vbeta segments and 13 reverse primers for TCR Jbeta segments was used. TCRdb obtained this table from immuneACCESS and retained in-frame rearrangements with V and J assigned. These tables miss some clones; where compared with another copy, unresolved V genes account for less than half of the shortfall, and the remainder is unexplained. The table for this sample lists approximately 140,000 clones; roughly 85% of them were counted only once. Of the sample, over 1% falls within the top ten clones. Sequenced sample: PBMCs. The source of these receptors is a boy between 10 and 17 years old in good health and CMV-seronegative.

V is TRBV9 and J is TRBJ1-1; the D gene is possibly TRBD1 (6 bases). Germline lookup yields CDR1 SGDLS and CDR2 YYNGEE. V was clipped by 0 bases and J by 11 bases, with 17 bases between them. The CDR3 sequence is 14 residues long. Here the CDR3 reads CASSVDGPGHAAFF. CDR3 DNA: TGTGCCAGCAGCGTAGATGGACCGGGACACGCGGCTTTCTTT.

V gene TRBV30 combines with J gene TRBJ1-1; TRBD1 aligns across 7 bases. The CDR3 contains 12 residues. Germline CDR1 GTSNPN, CDR2 SVGIG (reference sequence). The V gene end was trimmed by 3 bases and the J gene end by 7 bases; junction bases not matched to a gene: 5. CDR3 DNA sequence: TGTGCCTGGAGACCGACAGGGCTTGAAGCTTTCTTT. Encoded protein: CAWRPTGLEAFF.

In its sample, this clone was seen once. The V and J genes are TRBV4-3 and TRBJ1-1; 8 bases fit TRBD1. Trimming cost V 3 bases and J 1 base; bases outside gene matches: 7. This CDR3 region has 16 residues. In germline, CDR1 is LGHNA, CDR2 YSLEER. In DNA form, the CDR3 reads TGCGCCAGCAGCCAGGAACCCCAGGGGGCGAACACTGAAGCTTTCTTT. This sequence encodes CASSQEPQGANTEAFF.

The chain joins TRBV29-1 to TRBJ2-7, with TRBD2 as a possible D gene (5 bases). Trimming cost V 4 bases and J 3 bases, with 16 bases left between them. Germline CDR1 reads SQVTM; CDR2 reads ANQGSEA. The CDR3 has 14 amino acids. This CDR3 reads CSVVVRAGFYEQYF. The CDR3 DNA follows: TGCAGCGTTGTTGTGCGGGCAGGTTTCTACGAGCAGTACTTC.

This chain joins TRBV29-1 and TRBJ1-1, with 8 bases fitting TRBD1. V gave up 6 bases and J gave up 1 base; unmatched junction bases: 4. Germline V gene sequence: CDR1 SQVTM, CDR2 ANQGSEA. The CDR3 length is 13 residues. DNA of the CDR3: TGCAGCGTCCGGGACAGGAGGAACACTGAAGCTTTCTTT. Protein: CSVRDRRNTEAFF.

This rearrangement joins TRBV28 to TRBJ1-2, with 9 bases aligning to TRBD1. The CDR3 runs 15 residues. Trimming removed 6 bases from V and 3 bases from J; junction bases left unmatched: 8. CDR1 is MDHEN, CDR2 SYDVKM, per germline. The CDR3 nucleotides read TGTGCCAGCAGGGACGCCGGGACAGGGTACTATGGCTACACCTTC. Amino acids: CASRDAGTGYYGYTF.

Notes on this clone: The same CDR3 also results from other DNA sequences found in this sample. The CDR3 here is CASSLYGWRESYEQYF. The CDR3 DNA sequence: TGTGCCAGCAGCTTATATGGGTGGAGAGAGTCCTACGAGCAGTACTTC. The gene calls are TRBV7-8 and TRBJ2-7; D gene unclear. The length of the CDR3 is 16 residues. From germline, CDR1 is SGHVS and CDR2 FQNEAQ. Trimming removed 2 bases from V and 1 base from J, with 15 bases in between. Full variable domain (missing parts from reference TRBV7-8 and TRBJ2-7): GAGVSQSPRYKVAKRGQDVALRCDPISGHVSLFWYQQALGQGPEFLTYFQNEAQLDKSGLPSDRFFAERPEGSVSTLKIQRTQQEDSAVYLCASSLYGWRESYEQYFGPGTRLTVT.

This chain uses TRBV13 with TRBJ2-5; D perhaps matches TRBD2 (6 bases). Germline CDR1 PRHDT, CDR2 FYEKMQ (reference sequence). This CDR3 comprises 15 residues. V dropped 5 bases and J dropped 2 bases, with 15 bases sitting between them. CDR3: CASSHRDSLQETQYF. The CDR3 region has the DNA TGTGCCAGCAGCCATCGGGACTCCCTACAAGAGACCCAGTACTTC. The whole variable domain, filled in from reference TRBV13 and TRBJ2-5, reads AAGVIQSPRHLIKEKRETATLKCYPIPRHDTVYWYQQGPGQDPQFLISFYEKMQSDKGSIPDRFSAQQFSDYHSELNMSSLELGDSALYFCASSHRDSLQETQYFGPGTRLLVL.

The V call is TRBV5-4, the J call TRBJ2-5, with 7 bases lining up with TRBD2. The closer fit of TRBJ2-7 to the DNA end suggests the J call may be wrong. The CDR3 is 15 residues long. CDR1 is SGHNT, CDR2 YYREEE, per germline (reference sequence). The DNA of the CDR3 is TGTGCCAGCAGCTTGGGGGTCAGGGAGGGCTACGAGCAGTACTTC. It specifies CASSLGVREGYEQYF.

The rearrangement uses TRBV30 and TRBJ2-7; 7 bases are a match to TRBD2. Germline trimming cut 3 bases from V and 2 bases from J; bases unmatched to any gene: 10. The CDR3 loop spans 15 amino acids. Germline V gene sequence: CDR1 GTSNPN, CDR2 SVGIG (reference sequence). The CDR3 nucleotides are TGTGCCTGGAGGGGGAAGAGCGGGGTTCCCTACGAGCAGTACTTC. This encodes CAWRGKSGVPYEQYF.

This chain joins TRBV25-1 and TRBJ2-7, with TRBD1 identical over 7 bases. The CDR3 sequence is 13 residues long. Germline-derived CDR1 and CDR2 are MGHDK and SYGVNS. The ends lost 1 base at V and 3 bases at J; junction bases unmatched: 0. For the CDR3, the DNA is TGTGCCAGCAGTGAATGGGACAGCTACGAGCAGTACTTC. It yields the protein CASSEWDSYEQYF.

The V gene is TRBV6-5, the J gene TRBJ2-1; 7 nucleotides agree with TRBD2. With 6 bases clipped from V and 4 bases from J, the junction kept 3 bases outside the gene matches. Per the germline V gene, CDR1 is MNHEY and CDR2 is SVGAGI. The CDR3 loop spans 13 amino acids. In DNA, the CDR3 is TGTGCCAGCAGGGGACTAACTTACAATGAGCAGTTCTTC. This translates into CASRGLTYNEQFF.

The J gene is TRBJ2-3, the V gene TRBV7-8; 7 positions agree with TRBD2. Germline trimming cut 1 base from V and 5 bases from J; bases unmatched to any gene: 6. This CDR3 comprises 15 residues. Germline loops: CDR1 SGHVS, CDR2 FQNEAQ. The CDR3 sequence is CASSLDGREGDTQYF. Here the CDR3 DNA reads TGTGCCAGCAGCTTAGACGGCAGGGAGGGAGATACGCAGTATTTT.

The J gene is TRBJ2-1, the V gene TRBV7-7, with 7 bases lining up with TRBD2. The CDR3 is 15 amino acids. J lost 5 bases, V lost 6 bases, and 10 bases had no gene match. The germline V gene has CDR1 SSHAT and CDR2 FNYEAQ (reference sequence). This CDR3 reads CASSAGGGGHNEQFF. The CDR3, as DNA: TGTGCCAGCAGTGCCGGTGGGGGAGGGCACAATGAGCAGTTCTTC. The variable domain in full, with the rest retrieved from reference TRBV7-7 and TRBJ2-1, is GAGVSQSPRYKVTKRGQDVTLRCDPISSHATLYWYQQALGQGPEFLTYFNYEAQPDKSGLPSDRFSAERPEGSISTLTIQRTEQRDSAMYRCASSAGGGGHNEQFFGPGTRLTVL.

This chain links TRBV7-7 with TRBJ2-5; TRBD2 agrees at 8 bases. The CDR3 is made up of 14 amino acids. V lost 3 bases and J lost 4; bases outside the gene matches: 4. The V gene's germline CDR1 is SSHAT and CDR2 FNYEAQ (reference sequence). The CDR3 sequence: CASSFRAGGETQYF. In nucleotides, the CDR3 is TGTGCCAGCAGCTTCAGGGCGGGGGGAGAGACCCAGTACTTC.

The rearrangement uses TRBV4-1 and TRBJ2-1, with D maybe TRBD2 (7 bases). The V and J ends lost 3 bases and 7 bases respectively, with 16 bases between them. The CDR3 runs 15 residues. CDR1 is MGHRA and CDR2 is YSYEKL in the germline V gene. The CDR3 loop reads CASSHGGGGSNEQFF. The DNA of the CDR3 is TGCGCCAGCAGCCACGGGGGAGGGGGGTCGAATGAGCAGTTCTTC.

This CDR3 reads CASSFDSRAGELFF. CDR3 bases: TGTGCCAGCAGCTTCGACTCCCGTGCCGGGGAGCTGTTTTTT. The gene calls are TRBV7-2 and TRBJ2-2; D is uncertain. Germline V gene sequence: CDR1 SGHTA, CDR2 FQGNSA. Trimming shortened V by 3 bases and J by 6 bases, and 11 bases separated the two germline ends. The CDR3 runs to 14 residues.